Listed here are 31 T cell receptor beta chains from one sample, sequenced in a study of T cells after posttransplantation cyclophosphamide. Treatment was busulfan-fludarabine conditioning, a marrow graft, and cyclophosphamide on days +3 and +4. Some clones are missing from TCRdb's copy, which holds only in-frame ones; the method was immunoSEQ multiplex PCR. The sample consists of about 4,400 clones, about two thirds of them appearing once. The starting material was PBMCs, obtained 362 days after allogeneic stem cell transplant with posttransplant cyclophosphamide. The receptors come from a male patient aged 60-69 years who received an allogeneic stem cell transplant from an unrelated donor, was CMV-positive, and had acute GVHD only. Some of the T cells may derive from the graft donor.

This clone was counted between two and nine times. The V call is TRBV6-1, the J call TRBJ1-2, with D possibly matching TRBD1 (6 bases). This CDR3 region has 11 residues. The ends were cut back, 4 bases at V and 8 bases at J, with 8 bases in the middle. Germline V gene sequence: CDR1 MNHNS, CDR2 SASEGT. The CDR3 is CASSVGGGYTF. CDR3 nucleotide sequence: TGTGCCAGCAGTGTTGGGGGCGGCTACACCTTC.

V usage is TRBV6-1 and J usage is TRBJ2-1, with D possibly being TRBD2 (7 bases). The germline V and J ends were trimmed by 6 bases and 3 bases, with 15 bases remaining between them. CDR1 is MNHNS, CDR2 SASEGT, per germline. The CDR3 is 15 amino acids. The CDR3 region has the DNA TGTGCCAGCAGAGGGGGGGGCTCGGGCTACAATGAGCAGTTCTTC. Translated: CASRGGGSGYNEQFF.

This chain uses TRBV9 with TRBJ1-3, with D possibly TRBD1 on 6 matching bases. Germline V gives CDR1 SGDLS, CDR2 YYNGEE. The CDR3 totals 15 residues. Trimming pared 3 bases from V and 2 bases from J, leaving 12 bases between. CDR3 residues: CASSDPHRAGNTIYF. DNA of the CDR3: TGTGCCAGCAGCGACCCACACAGGGCTGGAAACACCATATATTTT. Using reference TRBV9 and TRBJ1-3 for the parts outside the CDR3, the full variable domain is DSGVTQTPKHLITATGQRVTLRCSPRSGDLSVYWYQQSLDQGLQFLIQYYNGEERAKGNILERFSAQQFPDLHSELNLSSLELGDSALYFCASSDPHRAGNTIYFGEGSWLTVV.

This clone was seen only a few times. The V gene is TRBV5-1, the J gene TRBJ1-4; 7 bases are shared with TRBD1. Germline lookup yields CDR1 SGHRS and CDR2 YFSETQ. Trimming at V came to 4 bases and at J to 6 bases, leaving 9 bases not matched to a gene. CDR3 length: 15 amino acids. The DNA for the CDR3 is TGCGCCAGCAGCCTCTTGACAGGGCAAGATGAAAAACTGTTTTTT. Amino acid sequence: CASSLLTGQDEKLFF.

V gene TRBV28 combines with J gene TRBJ1-2; D is unresolved. The germline gives CDR1 MDHEN, CDR2 SYDVKM. Trimming stripped 2 bases from V and 5 bases from J, with 9 bases between. The CDR3 loop spans 13 amino acids. The CDR3 loop reads CASSLAYLYGYTF. CDR3 DNA: TGTGCCAGCAGTTTAGCCTACCTTTATGGCTACACCTTC.

The chain links TRBV15 to TRBJ2-3; TRBD2 might be the D (6 bases). The CDR3 contains 15 residues. Germline lookup yields CDR1 LNHNV and CDR2 YYDKDF (reference sequence). With 1 base removed from V and 9 bases from J, the gap between germline ends came to 17 bases. For the CDR3, the DNA is TGTGCCACCAGCAGAGGGGGAGGAGAAGGGGCAACGCAGTATTTT. Residues: CATSRGGGEGATQYF.

This clone showed up just once. The J gene is TRBJ2-7, the V gene TRBV9, with 7 bases lining up with TRBD1. CDR1 and CDR2 (germline): SGDLS, YYNGEE. The CDR3 totals 16 residues. With 4 bases clipped from V and 0 bases from J, the junction kept 10 bases outside the gene matches. The chain's CDR3 is CASSYSDRESSYEQYF. The CDR3 DNA reads TGTGCCAGCAGCTACTCTGACAGGGAGAGCTCCTACGAGCAGTACTTC.

Here the CDR3 reads CASSQVSLFSTDTQYF. The CDR3 region has the DNA TGCGCCAGCAGCCAAGTTTCTCTGTTCAGCACAGATACGCAGTATTTT. The rearrangement joins TRBV4-3 to TRBJ2-3, with D unclear. CDR1 LGHNA and CDR2 YSLEER come from the germline V gene. V was cut by 1 base and J by 0 bases, with 11 bases left in between. The CDR3 loop spans 16 amino acids.

J is TRBJ1-2 and V is TRBV27; 10 bases are a match to TRBD1. CDR3 length: 15 residues. Losses at the gene ends were 8 bases for V and 5 bases for J; bases not matched to a gene: 11. Germline assignment: CDR1 MNHEY and CDR2 SMNVEV (reference sequence). The CDR3 nucleotides read TGTGCCAGCGGGAGACAGGGGGCGCTGGTGTATGGCTACACCTTC. This gives the protein CASGRQGALVYGYTF.

This chain uses TRBV13 with TRBJ2-3; 8 bases match TRBD2. The CDR3 length is 15 residues. Germline lookup yields CDR1 PRHDT and CDR2 FYEKMQ (reference sequence). After removal of 5 bases from V and 5 bases from J, the junction contained 9 bases not matched to a gene. The CDR3 loop is CASSRRTSPGDTQYF. DNA for the CDR3: TGTGCCAGCAGCCGGAGGACTAGCCCGGGAGATACGCAGTATTTT.

Here the CDR3 DNA reads TGCGCCAGCAGCCAAGATCGACAGGGTGCTAATGAAAAACTGTTTTTT. Translated, it gives CASSQDRQGANEKLFF. The genes are TRBV4-3 and TRBJ1-4; 7 bases line up with TRBD1. V dropped 0 bases and J dropped 3; count of bases not matched to a gene: 4. The CDR3 covers 16 residues. Looked up from germline, CDR1 is LGHNA and CDR2 is YSLEER.

This clone was counted between two and nine times. The chain recombines TRBV7-3 with TRBJ2-3; 7 nucleotides line up with TRBD1. Germline V gene sequence: CDR1 SGHTA, CDR2 FQGTGA. This CDR3 has 16 residues. The ends lost 5 bases at V and 2 bases at J; junction bases unmatched: 10. CDR3 nucleotides: TGTGCCAGCAGCCCAACAGGGGCGGTTAACACAGATACGCAGTATTTT. It is translated as CASSPTGAVNTDTQYF.

The sample holds a few counts of this clone. The chain joins TRBV5-4 to TRBJ1-1; TRBD1 might be the D (5 bases). Germline V gene lookup returns CDR1 SGHNT and CDR2 YYREEE (reference sequence). The V end was cut by 2 bases, the J end by 0 bases, with 11 bases between. The CDR3 sequence is 15 residues long. This chain's CDR3 is CASSFFDSLNTEAFF. The DNA for the CDR3 is TGTGCCAGCAGCTTTTTCGACAGTTTGAACACTGAAGCTTTCTTT.

This rearrangement joins TRBV28 to TRBJ1-1; D gene ambiguous. CDR1 is MDHEN, CDR2 SYDVKM, per germline. The CDR3 is 14 amino acids. Trimming shortened V by 2 bases and J by 6 bases, and 13 bases separated the two germline ends. CDR3 sequence: CASSLPGSRAEAFF. DNA for the CDR3: TGTGCCAGCAGTTTACCGGGAAGCAGAGCTGAAGCTTTCTTT.

The chain combines TRBV28 with TRBJ1-4; 9 positions agree with TRBD1. The length of the CDR3 is 13 residues. Per germline, CDR1 MDHEN and CDR2 SYDVKM. V lost 6 bases to trimming and J lost 11 bases; unmatched junction nucleotides: 7. CDR3 protein: CASRRDRVPKLFF. Written as DNA, the CDR3 is TGTGCCAGCAGAAGGGACAGGGTGCCCAAACTGTTTTTT.

The chain is built from TRBV7-9 and TRBJ1-1, with 8 bases fitting TRBD1. This CDR3 comprises 15 residues. J gave up 6 bases and V 7 bases, and 13 bases lay outside the gene matches. CDR1 is SEHNR, CDR2 FQNEAQ, per germline (reference sequence). CDR3 sequence (DNA): TGTGCCAGCACCCCTCTTGACAGGGGACCGCCTGAAGCTTTCTTT. Protein product: CASTPLDRGPPEAFF.

The CDR3: CAWRGVSGNTIYF. In DNA form, the CDR3 reads TGTGCCTGGCGAGGAGTCTCTGGAAACACCATATATTTT. The V and J genes are TRBV30 and TRBJ1-3; D is ambiguous. This CDR3 is built from 13 residues. V was pared by 5 bases and J by 0 bases, with 8 bases between. Germline V CDR1 and CDR2: GTSNPN, SVGIG (reference sequence).

The table lists this clone with a few counts. The gene calls are TRBV11-3 and TRBJ2-7; 10 nucleotides match TRBD1. This CDR3 spans 12 amino acids. With 10 bases clipped from V and 5 bases from J, the junction kept 5 bases outside the gene matches. Germline loops: CDR1 SGHNT, CDR2 YENEEA. This chain's CDR3 is CATRDRGHEQYF. CDR3 nucleotides: TGTGCCACCCGGGACAGGGGCCACGAGCAGTACTTC. Combining the CDR3 with reference TRBV11-3 and TRBJ2-7 gives the whole variable domain EAGVVQSPRYKIIEKKQPVAFWCNPISGHNTLYWYLQNLGQGPELLIRYENEEAVDDSQLPKDRFSAERLKGVDSTLKIQPAELGDSAVYLCATRDRGHEQYFGPGTRLTVT.

The V and J genes are TRBV29-1 and TRBJ1-1; the match to TRBD1 covers 7 bases. Trimming removed 5 bases from V and 1 base from J; junction bases left unmatched: 7. The germline gives CDR1 SQVTM, CDR2 ANQGSEA. The CDR3 is 14 residues long. In nucleotides, the CDR3 is TGCAGCGTTAGAACGGGGACAGCGAACACTGAAGCTTTCTTT. Protein sequence: CSVRTGTANTEAFF.

This chain connects TRBV19 to TRBJ1-2; D not certain. Germline CDR1 is LNHDA and CDR2 is SQIVND (reference sequence). Deletions cut 2 bases from V and 4 bases from J, with 11 bases between. The CDR3 has 14 amino acids. In DNA, the CDR3 is TGTGCCAGTAGTATAAGTCGTGGGCGCTATGGCTACACCTTC. Its protein is CASSISRGRYGYTF.

V gene TRBV19 combines with J gene TRBJ2-1, with 7 positions matching TRBD2. This CDR3 is 14 amino acids long. V dropped 5 bases and J dropped 3; count of bases not matched to a gene: 4. CDR1 and CDR2 (germline): LNHDA, SQIVND (reference sequence). The CDR3 DNA is TGTGCCAGTAGTCAGCGGGGTTTCTACAATGAGCAGTTCTTC. As protein: CASSQRGFYNEQFF.

V and J are TRBV7-9 and TRBJ1-2; 9 positions agree with TRBD1. V was pared by 6 bases and J by 2 bases, with 4 bases of the junction left unmatched. Germline V lookup: CDR1 SEHNR, CDR2 FQNEAQ (reference sequence). The CDR3 has 14 residues. The CDR3 sequence is CASRPGQGNYGYTF. The CDR3 DNA follows: TGTGCCAGCAGACCGGGACAGGGAAACTATGGCTACACCTTC.

This sequence joins TRBV7-2 and TRBJ1-5; tentatively, D is TRBD1 (5 bases). Germline V gene lookup returns CDR1 SGHTA and CDR2 FQGNSA. CDR3 length: 14 residues. V lost 1 base and J 1 base, leaving 5 bases between the germline ends. DNA of the CDR3: TGTGCCAGCAGCTTAGGACAGAGCAATCAGCCCCAGCATTTT. Translating it yields CASSLGQSNQPQHF. Together with reference TRBV7-2 and TRBJ1-5, the CDR3 gives the full variable domain: GAGVSQSPSNKVTEKGKDVELRCDPISGHTALYWYRQSLGQGLEFLIYFQGNSAPDKSGLPSDRFSAERTGGSVSTLTIQRTQQEDSAVYLCASSLGQSNQPQHFGDGTRLSIL.

The chain joins TRBV28 to TRBJ1-5, with a tentative D call TRBD1 (5 bases). The CDR3 totals 12 residues. Between the trimmed V and J ends, which lost 7 bases and 3 bases, there was a span of 7 bases. Per germline, CDR1 MDHEN and CDR2 SYDVKM. The CDR3, as DNA: TGTGCCAGCATGGACAACAATCAGCCCCAGCATTTT. It codes for CASMDNNQPQHF.

The chain couples TRBV11-3 to TRBJ1-1, with D maybe TRBD1 (6 bases). V lost 2 bases to trimming and J lost 3 bases, with 7 bases between them. Germline V gene lookup returns CDR1 SGHNT and CDR2 YENEEA. This CDR3 has 13 residues. Here the CDR3 DNA reads TGTGCCAGCAGCTTAAAGGGGGACACTGAAGCTTTCTTT. Translating it yields CASSLKGDTEAFF.

The V call is TRBV7-3, the J call TRBJ2-1; 10 nucleotides match TRBD2. CDR1 and CDR2 from the germline V gene are SGHTA and FQGTGA. Trimming at V came to 5 bases and at J to 5 bases, leaving 6 bases not matched to a gene. This CDR3 spans 15 amino acids. Written as DNA, the CDR3 is TGTGCCAGCAGCCCCGGGACTAGCGCCAACAATGAGCAGTTCTTC. This gives the protein CASSPGTSANNEQFF. Drawing the rest from reference TRBV7-3 and TRBJ2-1, the complete variable domain is GAGVSQTPSNKVTEKGKYVELRCDPISGHTALYWYRQSLGQGPEFLIYFQGTGAADDSGLPNDRFFAVRPEGSVSTLKIQRTERGDSAVYLCASSPGTSANNEQFFGPGTRLTVL.

This chain joins TRBV19 and TRBJ2-1, with D unresolved. The V gene lost 3 bases and the J gene lost 8 bases, with 11 bases spanning the gap. Germline V lookup: CDR1 LNHDA, CDR2 SQIVND (reference sequence). The CDR3 consists of 13 residues. CDR3 sequence (DNA): TGTGCCAGTAGTATTCGAGGTAGCTATGAGCAGTTCTTC. Residues: CASSIRGSYEQFF.

The chain recombines TRBV6-1 with TRBJ2-5, with no clear D. Trimming left V 4 bases short and J 0 bases short, with 9 bases between. CDR1 is MNHNS, CDR2 SASEGT, per germline. The CDR3 is 14 amino acids. The CDR3 here is CASSAKRNQETQYF. The CDR3 coding sequence is TGTGCCAGCAGTGCCAAGAGGAACCAAGAGACCCAGTACTTC.

In its sample, this clone was seen a few times. The chain recombines TRBV5-4 with TRBJ2-3; D might be TRBD1 (6 bases). Germline CDR1 reads SGHNT; CDR2 reads YYREEE (reference sequence). CDR3 length equals 13 residues. Trimming pared 4 bases from V and 4 bases from J, leaving 10 bases between. CDR3: CASSATGSDTQYF. The CDR3 region has the DNA TGTGCCAGCAGCGCCACAGGGTCAGATACGCAGTATTTT.

The rearrangement uses TRBV19 and TRBJ1-2; D is unresolved. CDR1 LNHDA and CDR2 SQIVND come from the germline V gene (reference sequence). V was shortened by 7 bases and J by 8 bases, with 11 bases between the two germline ends. This CDR3 spans 11 amino acids. The CDR3 is CASKVRGGYTF. The DNA of the CDR3 is TGTGCCAGTAAGGTCCGAGGGGGCTACACCTTC.

V is TRBV30 and J is TRBJ1-1; TRBD1 might be the D (6 bases). The germline CDR1 and CDR2 sequences are GTSNPN and SVGIG (reference sequence). With 2 bases removed from V and 4 bases from J, the gap between germline ends came to 11 bases. The CDR3 spans 13 residues. CDR3 bases: TGTGCCTGGAGTACCTCAGGGGTCACTGAAGCTTTCTTT. It is translated as CAWSTSGVTEAFF.